These 18 T cell receptor beta chains share one sample of origin, sequenced in a study of T cells of healthy individuals. TCRdb analysed the 5' RACE reads with MiXCR anew, one entry per CDR3 protein. The table lists more than 85,000 distinct CDR3 sequences, under 20% of them singletons. These receptors originate from a human donor in good health.

This clonotype was seen a handful of times. V and J are TRBV6-5 and TRBJ2-7; 13 nucleotides line up with TRBD2. V shed 5 bases and J 4 bases; nucleotides not matched to a gene: 5. CDR3 size: 15 residues. Germline loops: CDR1 MNHEY, CDR2 SVGAGI. DNA for the CDR3: TGTGCCAGCAGTAGTCCGGGACTAGCGGGGTACGAGCAGTACTTC. Encoded protein: CASSSPGLAGYEQYF.

The chain combines TRBV20-1 with TRBJ2-7; 7 bases map to TRBD2. Germline CDR1 is DFQATT and CDR2 is SNEGSKA (reference sequence). V lost 3 bases to trimming and J lost 6 bases; unmatched junction nucleotides: 8. The CDR3 loop spans 13 amino acids. For the CDR3, the DNA is TGCAGTGCTAGTGATACTAGCGAAGGCGAGCAGTACTTC. It translates to CSASDTSEGEQYF.

The J gene is TRBJ1-1, the V gene TRBV4-3, with 8 bases fitting TRBD1. The CDR3 has 13 residues. Germline CDR1 reads LGHNA; CDR2 reads YSLEER. Trimming took 4 bases from V and 4 from J; bases not matched to a gene: 2. The CDR3 DNA is TGCGCCAGCAGCCGGGACAGGATCACTGAAGCTTTCTTT. This encodes CASSRDRITEAFF.

Remarks on this clonotype: A read error may account for a junction end that differs from germline. The chain has TRBV5-1 and TRBJ2-2; 7 bases line up with TRBD2. This CDR3 has 14 residues. The germline CDR1 and CDR2 sequences are SGHRS and YFSETQ. The CDR3 reads CAGRPGGSTGELFF. CDR3 coding DNA: TGCGCCGGCAGACCCGGCGGGAGCACCGGGGAGCTGTTTTTT.

This clonotype was counted only a few times. The CDR3: CASGLIKSSYNEQFF. The CDR3 coding sequence is TGTGCCAGCGGCCTGATCAAGAGCTCCTACAATGAGCAGTTCTTC. The chain uses TRBV28 and TRBJ2-1; D gene uncertain. V was clipped by 8 bases and J by 0 bases, with 14 bases between them. The CDR3 loop spans 15 amino acids. Germline V gene lookup returns CDR1 MDHEN and CDR2 SYDVKM.

There are a few counts of this clonotype. The chain has TRBV19 and TRBJ1-5, with TRBD1 as a possible D gene (6 bases). Trimming pared 6 bases from V and 3 bases from J, leaving 9 bases between. Germline V gene data show CDR1 as LNHDA and CDR2 as SQIVND (reference sequence). The CDR3 extends over 13 amino acids. The CDR3 spells CASRDSHNQPQHF. For the CDR3, the DNA is TGTGCCAGTAGGGACAGCCACAATCAGCCCCAGCATTTT.

This clonotype is labeled medium-sized. J is TRBJ2-1 and V is TRBV20-1; D might be TRBD2 (6 bases). From germline, CDR1 is DFQATT and CDR2 SNEGSKA (reference sequence). Trimming pared 0 bases from V and 3 bases from J, leaving 12 bases between. This CDR3 spans 15 amino acids. For the CDR3, the DNA is TGCAGTGCTAGAGATGGAGGGGAGGACTACAATGAGCAGTTCTTC. This sequence encodes CSARDGGEDYNEQFF.

This clonotype was detected ten times or more. The rearrangement links TRBV11-2 to TRBJ2-1; 9 bases are a match to TRBD2. Germline values: CDR1 SGHAT, CDR2 FQNNGV. The CDR3 covers 15 residues. The ends lost 2 bases at V and 5 bases at J; junction bases unmatched: 4. CDR3 DNA: TGTGCCAGCAGCTTACTAGCGGGGCGCAACAATGAGCAGTTCTTC. Its translation: CASSLLAGRNNEQFF.

Only a few counts were recorded for this clonotype. J is TRBJ2-7 and V is TRBV29-1, with TRBD1 identical over 8 bases. Unmatched junction bases numbered 6, after V lost 6 bases and J lost 2 bases. Germline loops: CDR1 SQVTM, CDR2 ANQGSEA. This CDR3 contains 13 residues. The CDR3 DNA follows: TGCAGCGTCCCCGGACAGGGAGCCTACGAGCAGTACTTC. The encoded protein is CSVPGQGAYEQYF.

The sample holds a few counts of this clonotype. For the CDR3, the DNA is TGTGCCAGCCACCCCGGGGGGGTCCCCTCCTACGAGCAGTACTTC. This sequence encodes CASHPGGVPSYEQYF. The rearrangement uses TRBV28 and TRBJ2-7; 8 bases match TRBD2. Germline V gives CDR1 MDHEN, CDR2 SYDVKM. V was pared by 8 bases and J by 0 bases, with 9 bases of the junction left unmatched. This CDR3 region has 15 residues.

This clonotype was counted many times. The chain uses TRBV29-1 and TRBJ2-5; TRBD2 agrees at 7 bases. There are 13 residues in the CDR3. Germline V CDR1 and CDR2: SQVTM, ANQGSEA. The trim removed 8 bases at V and 5 bases at J, leaving 11 bases unmatched. For the CDR3, the DNA is TGCAGCACCAACTGGGGGGGAGGCGAGACCCAGTACTTC. Its protein is CSTNWGGGETQYF.

This sequence joins TRBV7-2 and TRBJ2-3, with TRBD2 matching 12 bases. The CDR3 covers 19 residues. Germline values: CDR1 SGHTA, CDR2 FQGNSA. Trimming at V came to 3 bases and at J to 5 bases, leaving 15 bases not matched to a gene. The CDR3 protein is CASSFRPAPSGGAVDTQYF. For the CDR3, the DNA is TGTGCCAGCAGCTTTCGCCCGGCGCCTAGCGGGGGGGCGGTAGATACGCAGTATTTT.

This clonotype has ten or more counts. This sequence joins TRBV20-1 and TRBJ2-5; unclear D gene. There are 15 residues in the CDR3. Trimming shortened V by 3 bases and J by 3 bases, and 17 bases separated the two germline ends. Germline V gene sequence: CDR1 DFQATT, CDR2 SNEGSKA (reference sequence). CDR3 region: CSARRLLGGKETQYF. The CDR3 nucleotides read TGCAGTGCTAGGCGTCTCCTGGGCGGAAAAGAGACCCAGTACTTC.

This clonotype was recorded at least ten times. The rearrangement links TRBV29-1 to TRBJ2-3, with 9 bases lining up with TRBD1. CDR3 size: 15 residues. Germline CDR1 reads SQVTM; CDR2 reads ANQGSEA. Trimming took 6 bases from V and 6 from J; bases not matched to a gene: 13. The CDR3 nucleotides read TGCAGCGTCTCAGCCTCCGGGACAGGGCCGGATACGCAGTATTTT. As protein: CSVSASGTGPDTQYF.

There are a few counts of this clonotype. The rearrangement uses TRBV7-2 and TRBJ2-2; D gene uncertain. V gave up 1 base and J gave up 5 bases, with 14 bases separating them. This CDR3 is 16 amino acids long. The V gene's germline CDR1 is SGHTA and CDR2 FQGNSA. The CDR3 here is CASSLVPAAQTGELFF. In DNA form, the CDR3 reads TGTGCCAGCAGCTTAGTCCCAGCTGCTCAGACCGGGGAGCTGTTTTTT.

This clonotype was found a few times. The CDR3 sequence: CASGLSGRGHNEQFF. The CDR3 DNA reads TGTGCTAGTGGTTTGTCAGGCAGGGGCCACAATGAGCAGTTCTTC. This chain joins TRBV12-5 and TRBJ2-1; possibly TRBD1 for D (6 bases). The CDR3 contains 15 residues. The germline V and J ends were trimmed by 2 bases and 5 bases, with 13 bases remaining between them. Germline CDR1 LGHNT, CDR2 FRNRAP.

A few counts support this clonotype. The chain couples TRBV20-1 to TRBJ2-1; 7 bases map to TRBD1. The CDR3 has 14 amino acids. Germline CDR1 and CDR2: DFQATT and SNEGSKA (reference sequence). After removal of 3 bases from V and 7 bases from J, the junction contained 9 bases not matched to a gene. CDR3: CSARTGNGVNEQFF. The CDR3 nucleotides read TGCAGTGCTAGGACAGGGAACGGGGTGAATGAGCAGTTCTTC.

The chain carries TRBV12-3 or TRBV12-4 and TRBJ2-3; D uncertain. The V end lost 3 bases, the J end lost 6 bases, and 10 bases lay between the germline ends. CDR3 length: 13 amino acids. In DNA, the CDR3 is TGTGCCAGCAGTTTCCCCGGGCGGGATACGCAGTATTTT. Translating gives CASSFPGRDTQYF.